These 14 T cell receptor beta chains came from one sample sequenced in a study of sequential checkpoint blockade in melanoma. Data came from immunoSEQ multiplex PCR; TCRdb stores just in-frame clones and leaves some out. The sample has about 13,000 clones, approximately 78% seen once. Stated treatment: randomized to nivolumab then ipilimumab (arm A) or the reverse (arm B). The sequencing here drew on CD8+ T cells sorted from blood (inferred from file names), taken from a patient given nivolumab and ipilimumab in sequence. The receptors were sampled from a human donor with melanoma.

The CDR3 DNA reads TGCAGCGTTGAAGGGTTGAGGGGGATACTGAGCTCCTACAATGAGCAGTTCTTC. It is translated as CSVEGLRGILSSYNEQFF. The chain employs TRBV29-1 and TRBJ2-1; D possibly corresponds to TRBD1 (6 bases). Germline lookup yields CDR1 SQVTM and CDR2 ANQGSEA. This CDR3 is 18 amino acids long. Trimming took off 1 base at V and 0 bases at J, with 19 bases between the two ends.

This sequence joins TRBV4-1 and TRBJ2-3; 8 bases line up with TRBD2. V was clipped by 4 bases and J by 5 bases; unmatched bases: 8. Germline V CDR1 and CDR2: MGHRA, YSYEKL. The CDR3 extends over 15 amino acids. CDR3 amino acids: CASSLREGRVDTQYF. The CDR3 nucleotides are TGCGCCAGCAGCCTCCGGGAGGGCCGGGTAGATACGCAGTATTTT.

The J gene is TRBJ2-7, the V gene TRBV10-3, with TRBD1 matching 10 bases. This CDR3 region has 17 residues. Per germline, CDR1 ENHRY and CDR2 SYGVKD. The V gene end was trimmed by 0 bases and the J gene end by 3 bases; junction bases not matched to a gene: 8. The CDR3 sequence is CAISESGQGPFFYEQYF. For the CDR3, the DNA is TGTGCCATCAGTGAGTCGGGACAGGGGCCGTTTTTCTACGAGCAGTACTTC.

The V call is TRBV27, the J call TRBJ2-7; 9 bases map to TRBD2. Trimming took 3 bases from V and 0 from J; bases not matched to a gene: 6. Looked up from germline, CDR1 is MNHEY and CDR2 is SMNVEV (reference sequence). There are 16 residues in the CDR3. This chain's CDR3 is CASSFSGTSISYEQYF. CDR3 sequence (DNA): TGTGCCAGCAGTTTCTCCGGGACTAGCATCTCCTACGAGCAGTACTTC.

A few counts support this clone. V usage is TRBV14 and J usage is TRBJ1-1, with 8 positions matching TRBD1. The CDR3 covers 14 residues. Trimming cost V 4 bases and J 5 bases; bases outside gene matches: 6. Germline V gives CDR1 SGHDN, CDR2 FVKESK. CDR3 in amino acids: CASSPRWTGTEAFF. CDR3 in DNA: TGTGCCAGCAGCCCAAGATGGACAGGGACTGAAGCTTTCTTT.

The chain uses TRBV5-1 and TRBJ2-2; weak D call: TRBD1 (6 bases). Germline V gene data show CDR1 as SGHRS and CDR2 as YFSETQ. The CDR3 totals 14 residues. V gave up 5 bases and J gave up 7 bases, with 15 bases separating them. CDR3 in DNA: TGCGCCAGCAGATCAGGGCAGGGGCACGGGGAGCTGTTTTTT. Protein: CASRSGQGHGELFF.

The chain combines TRBV27 with TRBJ1-6; the D gene is possibly TRBD1 (6 bases). Germline V gives CDR1 MNHEY, CDR2 SMNVEV (reference sequence). The CDR3 is 15 residues long. V lost 0 bases to trimming and J lost 6 bases, with 9 bases between them. The CDR3 here is CASSLSGGVNSPLHF. The DNA for the CDR3 is TGTGCCAGCAGTTTATCAGGGGGAGTTAATTCACCCCTCCACTTT.

This chain joins TRBV27 and TRBJ2-7, with TRBD1 identical over 10 bases. The CDR3 extends over 14 amino acids. Germline V lookup: CDR1 MNHEY, CDR2 SMNVEV (reference sequence). Unmatched junction bases numbered 4, after V lost 5 bases and J lost 3 bases. The CDR3 reads CASSIGDRGYEQYF. In nucleotides, the CDR3 is TGTGCCAGCAGTATTGGGGACAGGGGCTACGAGCAGTACTTC.

This clone has a single count. The chain is built from TRBV7-9 and TRBJ2-1, with a tentative D call TRBD1 (6 bases). Germline CDR1 reads SEHNR; CDR2 reads FQNEAQ (reference sequence). The CDR3 extends over 13 amino acids. Trimming removed 5 bases at V and 8 bases at J, with 13 bases between. The CDR3 coding sequence is TGTGCCAGCAGCCACCGGGACAACTATGAGCAGTTCTTC. Its translation is CASSHRDNYEQFF.

Details on this clone: In the same sample, other DNA sequences code for this CDR3. CDR3 sequence: CASSYRPTGELFF. Here the CDR3 DNA reads TGTGCCAGCAGTTACCGTCCTACCGGGGAGCTGTTTTTT. The chain combines TRBV6-5 with TRBJ2-2; D not certain. Germline V gene sequence: CDR1 MNHEY, CDR2 SVGAGI. The V end was cut by 2 bases, the J end by 5 bases, with 6 bases between. The CDR3 loop spans 13 amino acids.

The chain links TRBV20-1 to TRBJ1-1; D is perhaps TRBD1 (6 bases). This CDR3 has 10 residues. From germline, CDR1 is DFQATT and CDR2 SNEGSKA (reference sequence). V lost 4 bases, J lost 11 bases, and 11 bases lay in between. The CDR3 is CSAKAGAAFF. Written as DNA, the CDR3 is TGCAGTGCTAAAGCGGGGGCGGCTTTCTTT.

This chain joins TRBV12-5 and TRBJ2-3, with 10 positions matching TRBD1. The CDR3 consists of 15 residues. From germline, CDR1 is LGHNT and CDR2 FRNRAP. V shed 6 bases and J 2 bases; nucleotides not matched to a gene: 5. CDR3 in DNA: TGTGCTAGTGGACCGGACAGGGGGTACACAGATACGCAGTATTTT. It yields the protein CASGPDRGYTDTQYF.

This clone appeared a few times. This likely traces to a read error, being one base from a far larger clone. Other DNA sequences from this sample encode an identical CDR3 as well. The J gene is TRBJ2-6, the V gene TRBV4-1, with TRBD1 as a possible D gene (5 bases). The germline CDR1 and CDR2 sequences are MGHRA and YSYEKL. CDR3 length equals 16 residues. V gave up 0 bases and J gave up 2 bases, with 8 bases separating them. The CDR3 DNA is TGCGCCAGCAGCCAAGATGAAGGGGCTGGGGCCAACGTCCTGACTTTC. Translated: CASSQDEGAGANVLTF.

Judged by abundance, this clone is medium-sized. The chain carries TRBV9 and TRBJ2-1; D possibly corresponds to TRBD2 (5 bases). CDR1 is SGDLS and CDR2 is YYNGEE in the germline V gene. The length of the CDR3 is 15 residues. Trimming took 0 bases from V and 4 from J, leaving 11 bases between them. The DNA of the CDR3 is TGTGCCAGCAGCGTAGAGCGCTGGACTTACAATGAGCAGTTCTTC. Protein product: CASSVERWTYNEQFF. The whole variable domain, remainder taken from reference TRBV9 and TRBJ2-1, is DSGVTQTPKHLITATGQRVTLRCSPRSGDLSVYWYQQSLDQGLQFLIQYYNGEERAKGNILERFSAQQFPDLHSELNLSSLELGDSALYFCASSVERWTYNEQFFGPGTRLTVL.